The 21 T cell receptor beta chains presented below share a single source sample, sequenced in a study of blood T cells in healthy people across ages. A J-beta primer mix and a sample-barcoded 5' primer were used in a second PCR of roughly 6 to 11 cycles. TCRdb processed the 5' RACE reads anew with MiXCR; each CDR3 protein has one entry. Among approximately 400,000 distinct CDR3 sequences listed, approximately 47% were seen once. Specimen: blood. These receptors came from a man between 60 and 75 years old in good health.

This clonotype was seen a handful of times. The chain uses TRBV10-3 and TRBJ2-7; D may correspond to TRBD1 or TRBD2 (5 bases each). Germline V gene lookup returns CDR1 ENHRY and CDR2 SYGVKD. Deletions cut 0 bases from V and 2 bases from J, with 11 bases between. The CDR3 sequence is 15 residues long. CDR3 residues: CAISESEGLAYEQYF. The CDR3 bases are TGTGCCATCAGTGAGTCTGAGGGGTTAGCCTACGAGCAGTACTTC.

V is TRBV7-3 and J is TRBJ2-3; 7 bases align to TRBD1. This CDR3 region has 15 residues. Germline values: CDR1 SGHTA, CDR2 FQGTGA. With V trimmed by 2 bases and J by 1 base, 3 bases remained unmatched. The CDR3 sequence is CASSLGDRRTDTQYF. The CDR3 DNA follows: TGTGCCAGCAGCTTAGGGGACAGACGCACAGATACGCAGTATTTT. Filled out from reference TRBV7-3 and TRBJ2-3, the complete variable domain reads GAGVSQTPSNKVTEKGKYVELRCDPISGHTALYWYRQSLGQGPEFLIYFQGTGAADDSGLPNDRFFAVRPEGSVSTLKIQRTERGDSAVYLCASSLGDRRTDTQYFGPGTRLTVL.

V gene TRBV18 combines with J gene TRBJ2-5, with 14 nucleotides matching TRBD2. V gave up 3 bases and J gave up 4 bases; unmatched junction bases: 7. This CDR3 comprises 17 residues. Per germline, CDR1 KGHSH and CDR2 LQKENI. This CDR3 is CASSPGLAGAGGETQYF. The CDR3 nucleotides read TGTGCCAGCTCACCGGGACTAGCGGGAGCAGGAGGAGAGACCCAGTACTTC.

This chain joins TRBV7-2 and TRBJ2-1; the D gene is possibly TRBD1 (5 bases). CDR3 length: 17 amino acids. Per germline, CDR1 SGHTA and CDR2 FQGNSA. V lost 5 bases to trimming and J lost 10 bases, with 27 bases between them. The CDR3 sequence: CASSPTGRWGLGQEQFF. The CDR3 region has the DNA TGTGCCAGCAGCCCAACAGGACGGTGGGGTTTGGGGCAGGAGCAGTTCTTC.

Only a few counts were recorded for this clonotype. The V and J genes are TRBV12-3 or TRBV12-4 and TRBJ1-2; perhaps TRBD1 as D (5 bases). CDR3 size: 15 residues. V lost 6 bases and J lost 4, with 18 bases in between. CDR3 sequence: CASSTEAGLGYGYTF. In DNA form, the CDR3 reads TGTGCCAGCAGCACCGAGGCGGGGCTTGGCTATGGCTACACCTTC.

This chain links TRBV20-1 with TRBJ2-7; D gene uncertain. The J call may be wrong; the DNA end is better matched by TRBJ2-4. Per germline, CDR1 DFQATT and CDR2 SNEGSKA (reference sequence). This CDR3 is built from 12 residues. Here the CDR3 DNA reads TGCAGTGCTAGTGAAGGGCAAAACATTCAGTACTTC. It encodes CSASEGQNIQYF.

This chain uses TRBV2 with TRBJ2-7, with D maybe TRBD1 (6 bases). The ends were cut back, 3 bases at V and 3 bases at J, with 12 bases in the middle. The CDR3 contains 14 residues. Germline values: CDR1 SNHLY, CDR2 FYNNEI. The CDR3 DNA reads as TGTGCCAGCAGTGAGACAGGCCCATTCTACGAGCAGTACTTC. Translating it yields CASSETGPFYEQYF.

This clonotype was recorded once. The chain combines TRBV4-2 with TRBJ2-3, with 12 bases fitting TRBD2. The CDR3 length is 17 residues. The germline V gene encodes CDR1 LGHNA and CDR2 YNFKEQ. V shed 0 bases, J shed 4 bases, and the junction held 5 bases outside the gene matches. The CDR3 here is CASSQDYLAGGADTQYF. DNA for the CDR3: TGTGCCAGCAGCCAAGATTACCTAGCGGGGGGGGCAGATACGCAGTATTTT.

V and J are TRBV5-6 and TRBJ1-1; D may be TRBD1 (6 bases). The CDR3 covers 14 residues. The germline CDR1 and CDR2 sequences are SGHDT and YYEEEE. Trimming took 1 base from V and 10 from J, leaving 17 bases between them. The CDR3 nucleotides are TGTGCCAGCAGCTTGACGGACCCCATAGGGGGAGCTTTCTTT. The encoded protein is CASSLTDPIGGAFF.

In this sample, this clonotype turned up a few times. The chain has TRBV6-5 and TRBJ2-4, with D perhaps TRBD1 (6 bases). V was pared by 4 bases and J by 13 bases, with 20 bases between. CDR1 and CDR2 (germline): MNHEY, SVGAGI. This CDR3 has 14 residues. The CDR3 protein is CASSLAPGTPQQYF. In DNA form, the CDR3 reads TGTGCCAGCAGTTTGGCCCCCGGGACACCCCAGCAGTACTTC.

A word on this clonotype: A much larger clonotype is one base distant, so this may be a read error. The CDR3 DNA reads as TGTGCCAGCAGCTTTATGGTGGGAGAGACCCAGTACTTC. This gives the protein CASSFMVGETQYF. This chain links TRBV7-2 with TRBJ2-7; D remains unclear. Gene TRBJ2-5 matches the end of the DNA better, so the J call may be wrong. The CDR3 is 13 amino acids. Looked up from germline, CDR1 is SGHTA and CDR2 is FQGNSA.

This clonotype is large within its sample. The CDR3 nucleotides read TGTGCCAGCAGTGAAGCTTCGGGGAGATCCCCCTACGAGCAGTACTTC. Translation gives CASSEASGRSPYEQYF. The chain is built from TRBV6-1 and TRBJ2-7, with D perhaps TRBD2 (5 bases). CDR3 length: 16 amino acids. V was cut by 0 bases and J by 2 bases, with 14 bases left in between. The V gene's germline CDR1 is MNHNS and CDR2 SASEGT.

This clonotype was seen more than once but under ten times. The CDR3 nucleotides are TGCAGTGCCCAGTTCTTTAATGAGCAGTACTTC. It is translated as CSAQFFNEQYF. The rearrangement uses TRBV20-1 and TRBJ2-5; D is undetermined. V dropped 6 bases and J dropped 11 bases, with 16 bases sitting between them. This CDR3 comprises 11 residues. CDR1 is DFQATT and CDR2 is SNEGSKA in the germline V gene (reference sequence).

This clonotype appeared a single time. The chain couples TRBV28 to TRBJ2-1; TRBD2 matches 8 bases. Unmatched junction bases numbered 8, after V lost 2 bases and J lost 8 bases. Germline V lookup: CDR1 MDHEN, CDR2 SYDVKM. The CDR3 has 15 residues. CDR3 region: CASSLGTSGSYEQFF. CDR3 in DNA: TGTGCCAGCAGTTTAGGGACGAGCGGGAGCTATGAGCAGTTCTTC.

This clonotype was found a few times. Germline is not matched at one junction end, which may reflect a read error. The chain links TRBV6-2 or TRBV6-3 to TRBJ2-4; D unclear. CDR3 size: 15 residues. Looked up from germline, CDR1 is MNHEY and CDR2 is SVGEGT. In DNA, the CDR3 is TGTGCCAGCAGCTACTCGGCTCTAGCCAAAAACATTCAGTACTTC. Its protein product is CASSYSALAKNIQYF.

This clonotype came up a few times. V gene TRBV7-2 combines with J gene TRBJ2-3; D call uncertain. Germline values: CDR1 SGHTA, CDR2 FQGNSA. The CDR3 runs 12 residues. V was trimmed by 5 bases and J by 2 bases, leaving 5 bases between them. CDR3 DNA sequence: TGTGCCAGCAGCGCAAACACAGATACGCAGTATTTT. Its translation: CASSANTDTQYF. Full variable domain (missing parts from reference TRBV7-2 and TRBJ2-3): GAGVSQSPSNKVTEKGKDVELRCDPISGHTALYWYRQSLGQGLEFLIYFQGNSAPDKSGLPSDRFSAERTGGSVSTLTIQRTQQEDSAVYLCASSANTDTQYFGPGTRLTVL.

This clonotype appeared a few times. The CDR3 sequence: CASSPRPGPMNTEAFF. The CDR3 DNA reads TGTGCCAGCAGCCCCCGCCCGGGGCCTATGAACACTGAAGCTTTCTTT. This sequence joins TRBV6-5 and TRBJ1-1; tentative D call: TRBD1 (5 bases). CDR3 length: 16 residues. In germline, CDR1 is MNHEY, CDR2 SVGAGI. The V and J ends lost 6 bases and 0 bases respectively, with 17 bases between them.

CDR3 in amino acids: CASTAGTSGAKNIQYF. The CDR3 DNA reads TGTGCCAGCACCGCCGGGACTAGCGGGGCCAAAAACATTCAGTACTTC. This chain links TRBV6-5 with TRBJ2-4, with 12 bases aligning to TRBD2. In germline, CDR1 is MNHEY, CDR2 SVGAGI. The V segment lost 7 bases and the J segment 1 base; nucleotides outside the gene matches: 5. The CDR3 has 16 residues.

This clonotype was counted a few times. This chain joins TRBV6-2 or TRBV6-3 and TRBJ1-2; tentatively, D is TRBD1 (5 bases). Germline V lookup: CDR1 MNHEY, CDR2 SVGEGT. The V gene lost 6 bases and the J gene lost 4 bases, with 12 bases spanning the gap. The CDR3 extends over 13 amino acids. This chain's CDR3 is CASSPQDTYGYTF. CDR3 nucleotide sequence: TGTGCCAGCAGCCCCCAGGACACCTATGGCTACACCTTC.

This sequence joins TRBV29-1 and TRBJ2-6; no definite D call. The length of the CDR3 is 17 residues. CDR1 and CDR2 from the germline V gene are SQVTM and ANQGSEA. The V end was cut by 0 bases, the J end by 0 bases, with 12 bases between. This chain's CDR3 is CSVEEERALSGANVLTF. The CDR3 coding sequence is TGCAGCGTTGAAGAAGAACGGGCGCTCTCTGGGGCCAACGTCCTGACTTTC.

This chain links TRBV20-1 with TRBJ1-1; D gene ambiguous. The CDR3 has 11 residues. Germline CDR1 reads DFQATT; CDR2 reads SNEGSKA (reference sequence). The CDR3 sequence: CTIARNTEAFF. The CDR3 nucleotides are TGCACCATAGCAAGGAACACTGAAGCTTTCTTT.